Following are 17 T cell receptor beta chains from one sample sequenced in a study of CD8+CD57+ T cells in acquired aplastic anemia. TCR beta VDJ and CDR3 were profiled, and genomic DNA was the template. A single record per CDR3 protein comes from TCRdb applying MiXCR to the reads. Found here are 110,000 or so distinct CDR3 sequences, roughly 50% of them singletons; the top ten hold around a third. Source material: sorted CD4+, CD8+, or CD8+CD57+ T cells (not recorded which) from PBMCs. The receptor source for this set is a human donor in good health, serving as a control.

This clonotype came up many times. The chain joins TRBV7-8 to TRBJ1-1; no definite D call. The CDR3 has 15 residues. CDR1 is SGHVS, CDR2 FQNEAQ, per germline. Trimming shortened V by 8 bases and J by 1 base, and 17 bases separated the two germline ends. The CDR3 reads CASALLNSGNTEAFF. The CDR3 region has the DNA TGTGCCAGCGCTCTCCTCAATTCGGGGAACACTGAAGCTTTCTTT.

Many counts were recorded for this clonotype. The chain recombines TRBV7-9 with TRBJ2-7, with unresolved D. This CDR3 spans 13 amino acids. Germline assignment: CDR1 SEHNR and CDR2 FQNEAQ (reference sequence). Trimming removed 1 base at V and 2 bases at J, with 6 bases between. In DNA form, the CDR3 reads TGTGCCAGCAGCTTAGGGATAACCTACGAGCAGTACTTC. Translating it yields CASSLGITYEQYF.

The chain employs TRBV25-1 and TRBJ1-5, with D uncertain. V was pared by 6 bases and J by 4 bases, with 10 bases between. CDR1 is MGHDK, CDR2 SYGVNS, per germline. The CDR3 contains 13 residues. The CDR3 sequence: CASRGRGNQPQHF. Here the CDR3 DNA reads TGTGCCAGCAGGGGTCGTGGGAATCAGCCCCAGCATTTT. Looking up the rest from reference TRBV25-1 and TRBJ1-5 gives the full variable domain: EADIYQTPRYLVIGTGKKITLECSQTMGHDKMYWYQQDPGMELHLIHYSYGVNSTEKGDLSSESTVSRIRTEHFPLTLESARPSHTSQYLCASRGRGNQPQHFGDGTRLSIL.

This clonotype was counted many times. The V call is TRBV9, the J call TRBJ1-6, with D uncertain. Trimming removed 0 bases from V and 9 bases from J, with 13 bases in between. Germline CDR1 SGDLS, CDR2 YYNGEE. The CDR3 has 15 residues. The CDR3 loop is CASSVEGGIGSPLHF. The CDR3 DNA sequence: TGTGCCAGCAGCGTAGAAGGAGGGATCGGTTCACCCCTCCACTTT.

This clonotype has ten or more counts. V and J are TRBV11-3 and TRBJ2-1, with D hard to call. Looked up from germline, CDR1 is SGHNT and CDR2 is YENEEA. V was cut by 4 bases and J by 8 bases, with 6 bases left in between. CDR3 length equals 11 residues. The chain's CDR3 is CASSSWDEQFF. CDR3 nucleotide sequence: TGTGCCAGCAGCTCTTGGGATGAGCAGTTCTTC.

With respect to this clonotype: A much larger clone sits a single nucleotide away, making a read error possible. The chain couples TRBV6-2 or TRBV6-3 to TRBJ2-5; 9 nucleotides align to TRBD1. This CDR3 is 14 amino acids long. Germline CDR1 MNHEY, CDR2 SVGEGT. As DNA, the CDR3 is TGTGCCAGCAGTTACTCGACAGGGGGAGAGACCCAGCACTTC. It specifies CASSYSTGGETQHF.

A few counts support this clonotype. This sequence joins TRBV29-1 and TRBJ2-7; D possibly uses TRBD1 or TRBD2 (6 bases each). The CDR3 is 13 residues long. V lost 3 bases and J lost 3, with 12 bases in between. Germline values: CDR1 SQVTM, CDR2 ANQGSEA. Written as DNA, the CDR3 is TGCAGCGTTGAGGAGGAGGGGGACTACGAGCAGTACTTC. Residues: CSVEEEGDYEQYF.

V gene TRBV10-3 combines with J gene TRBJ1-1; D not resolved. The CDR3 loop spans 14 amino acids. Germline CDR1 and CDR2: ENHRY and SYGVKD. V was pared by 0 bases and J by 7 bases, with 12 bases between. CDR3 sequence: CAISESSDVIEAFF. The CDR3 nucleotides are TGTGCCATCAGTGAGTCTTCGGATGTCATTGAAGCTTTCTTT.

A remark on this clonotype: One end of the junction varies from germline; a read error may be responsible. The chain combines TRBV7-7 with TRBJ2-5; D is unclear. CDR3 length: 13 amino acids. Germline values: CDR1 SSHAT, CDR2 FNYEAQ (reference sequence). Here the CDR3 reads CASSHTLGETQYF. The DNA for the CDR3 is TGTGCTAGCAGCCACACTTTAGGGGAGACCCAGTACTTC. Full variable domain (missing parts from reference TRBV7-7 and TRBJ2-5): GAGVSQSPRYKVTKRGQDVTLRCDPISSHATLYWYQQALGQGPEFLTYFNYEAQPDKSGLPSDRFSAERPEGSISTLTIQRTEQRDSAMYRCASSHTLGETQYFGPGTRLLVL.

The sample holds many counts of this clonotype. This chain joins TRBV6-4 and TRBJ2-3; 14 bases agree with TRBD2. The CDR3 length is 17 residues. The germline V gene encodes CDR1 MRHNA and CDR2 SNTAGT. V shed 0 bases and J 6 bases; nucleotides not matched to a gene: 5. CDR3 sequence (DNA): TGTGCCAGCAGTGACTCTGGGACTAGCGGGGGCCTCGATACGCAGTATTTT. This encodes CASSDSGTSGGLDTQYF.

CDR3 sequence: CAWSAIHRGLGNQPQHF. The CDR3, as DNA: TGTGCCTGGAGTGCGATTCACAGGGGGCTGGGCAATCAGCCCCAGCATTTT. The V and J genes are TRBV30 and TRBJ1-5, with 9 bases identical to TRBD1. The CDR3 is 17 residues long. Germline V gives CDR1 GTSNPN, CDR2 SVGIG (reference sequence). Trimming removed 1 base from V and 2 bases from J; junction bases left unmatched: 9.

This clonotype was seen at least ten times. The V gene is TRBV10-1, the J gene TRBJ1-1, with D unresolved. The V end lost 3 bases, the J end lost 4 bases, and 15 bases lay between the germline ends. This CDR3 is 15 amino acids long. From germline, CDR1 is WNHNN and CDR2 SYGVQD (reference sequence). DNA of the CDR3: TGCGCCAGCAGTGACGTCGAGGGTTGTGGCACTGAAGCTTTCTTT. This translates into CASSDVEGCGTEAFF.

With respect to this clonotype: The conserved phenylalanine or tryptophan is not found at the CDR3 terminus, so this likely reflects a read error. CDR3 amino acids: CASSAGTQGSSPLHS. The CDR3, as DNA: TGTGCCAGTAGTGCCGGGACACAGGGGAGTTCACCCCTCCACTCT. The rearrangement uses TRBV19 and TRBJ1-6; 7 nucleotides match TRBD1. Germline CDR1 and CDR2: LNHDA and SQIVND (reference sequence). The CDR3 is 15 residues long. Losses at the gene ends were 5 bases for V and 9 bases for J; bases not matched to a gene: 10.

V is TRBV25-1 and J is TRBJ2-7, with TRBD1 matching 11 bases. The CDR3 is made up of 16 amino acids. CDR1 is MGHDK and CDR2 is SYGVNS in the germline V gene. The trim removed 7 bases at V and 2 bases at J, leaving 10 bases unmatched. The CDR3 protein is CASTSAGQGAAYEQYF. CDR3 DNA: TGTGCCAGCACCTCCGCAGGACAGGGGGCCGCCTACGAGCAGTACTTC.

The count of this clonotype is one. V is TRBV5-4 and J is TRBJ2-7; TRBD2 matches 7 bases. In germline, CDR1 is SGHNT, CDR2 YYREEE (reference sequence). Unmatched junction bases numbered 7, after V lost 0 bases and J lost 7 bases. The CDR3 runs to 14 residues. The CDR3 nucleotides are TGTGCCAGCAGCTTGGTTATGGGGGAGGGTGAGCAGTACTTC. It encodes CASSLVMGEGEQYF.

This clonotype was recorded many times. The chain recombines TRBV4-1 with TRBJ1-2; 8 nucleotides align to TRBD1. CDR1 MGHRA and CDR2 YSYEKL come from the germline V gene. This CDR3 comprises 14 residues. Trimming removed 4 bases from V and 4 bases from J; junction bases left unmatched: 5. Written as DNA, the CDR3 is TGCGCCAGCAGCCCCGACAGGGGCACCTATGGCTACACCTTC. Translated: CASSPDRGTYGYTF.

This clonotype was seen ten or more times. The rearrangement uses TRBV12-3 or TRBV12-4 and TRBJ1-1; D not certain. V was pared by 3 bases and J by 1 base, with 6 bases between. The CDR3 is 13 residues long. DNA of the CDR3: TGTGCCAGCAGTTTCTCAGGGAACACTGAAGCTTTCTTT. Its protein product is CASSFSGNTEAFF.